The subject of this entry is one T cell receptor beta chain. J gave up 2 bases and V 7 bases, and 12 bases lay outside the gene matches. CDR3 size: 16 residues. Per the germline V gene, CDR1 is MRHNA and CDR2 is SNTAGT. The data are from a study of T cell changes during pregnancy in multiple sclerosis. Profiled with immunoSEQ multiplex PCR; TCRdb holds only in-frame clones, not every one. The repertoire has about 70,000 clones, 85% to 95% of them found once; the top ten carry approximately 2%. The sequenced sample was peripheral blood, obtained in the second trimester of pregnancy. This receptor was obtained from a female donor in good health, enrolled as a control in a pregnancy study. The J gene is TRBJ2-5, the V gene TRBV6-4, with 8 nucleotides matching TRBD2. In DNA, the CDR3 is TGTGCCAGCATTACCCCGGGAGGGCAGGCACAAGAGACCCAGTACTTC. Its translation is CASITPGGQAQETQYF.